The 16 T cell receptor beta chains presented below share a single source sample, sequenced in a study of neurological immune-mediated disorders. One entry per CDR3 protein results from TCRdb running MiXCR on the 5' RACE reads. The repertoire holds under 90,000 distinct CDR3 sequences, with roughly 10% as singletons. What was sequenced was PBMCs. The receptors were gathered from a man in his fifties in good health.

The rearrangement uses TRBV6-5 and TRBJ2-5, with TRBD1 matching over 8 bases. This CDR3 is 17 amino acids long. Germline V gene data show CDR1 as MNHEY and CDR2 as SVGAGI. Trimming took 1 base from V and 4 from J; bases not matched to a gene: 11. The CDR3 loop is CASSYYGASGGRETQYF. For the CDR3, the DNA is TGTGCCAGCAGTTACTACGGAGCCTCAGGGGGCAGAGAGACCCAGTACTTC.

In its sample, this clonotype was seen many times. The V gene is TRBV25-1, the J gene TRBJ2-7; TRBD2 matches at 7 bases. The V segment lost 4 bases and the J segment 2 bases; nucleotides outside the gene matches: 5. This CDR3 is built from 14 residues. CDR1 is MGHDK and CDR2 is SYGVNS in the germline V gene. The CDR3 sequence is CASSGGGRPYEQYF. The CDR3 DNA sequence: TGTGCCAGCAGTGGGGGGGGACGACCCTACGAGCAGTACTTC.

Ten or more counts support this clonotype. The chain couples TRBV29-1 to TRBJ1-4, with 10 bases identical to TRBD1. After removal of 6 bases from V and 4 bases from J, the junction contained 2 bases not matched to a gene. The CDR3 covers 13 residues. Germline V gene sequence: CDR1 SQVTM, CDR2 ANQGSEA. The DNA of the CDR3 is TGCAGCGTGCGGACAGGGGGTAATGAAAAACTGTTTTTT. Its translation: CSVRTGGNEKLFF. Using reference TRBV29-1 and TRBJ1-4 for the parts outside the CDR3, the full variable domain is SAVISQKPSRDICQRGTSLTIQCQVDSQVTMMFWYRQQPGQSLTLIATANQGSEATYESGFVIDKFPISRPNLTFSTLTVSNMSPEDSSIYLCSVRTGGNEKLFFGSGTQLSVL.

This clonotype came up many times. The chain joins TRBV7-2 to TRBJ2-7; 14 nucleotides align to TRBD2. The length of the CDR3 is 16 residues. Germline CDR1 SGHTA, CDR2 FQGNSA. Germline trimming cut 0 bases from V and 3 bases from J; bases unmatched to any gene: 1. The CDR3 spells CASSLAGTSGGYEQYF. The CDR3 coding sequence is TGTGCCAGCAGCTTAGCGGGGACTAGCGGGGGCTACGAGCAGTACTTC.

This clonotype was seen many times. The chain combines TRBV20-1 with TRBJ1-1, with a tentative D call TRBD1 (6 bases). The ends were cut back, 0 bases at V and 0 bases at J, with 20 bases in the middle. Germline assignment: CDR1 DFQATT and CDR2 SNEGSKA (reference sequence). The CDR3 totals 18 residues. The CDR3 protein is CSARDPTQGKIVNTEAFF. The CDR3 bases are TGCAGTGCTAGAGATCCAACACAGGGTAAGATCGTGAACACTGAAGCTTTCTTT.

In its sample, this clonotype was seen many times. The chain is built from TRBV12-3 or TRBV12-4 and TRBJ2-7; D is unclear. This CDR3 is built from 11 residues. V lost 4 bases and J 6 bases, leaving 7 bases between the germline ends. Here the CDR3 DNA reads TGTGCCAGCAGTTCAGCGCGCGAGCAGTACTTC. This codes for CASSSAREQYF.

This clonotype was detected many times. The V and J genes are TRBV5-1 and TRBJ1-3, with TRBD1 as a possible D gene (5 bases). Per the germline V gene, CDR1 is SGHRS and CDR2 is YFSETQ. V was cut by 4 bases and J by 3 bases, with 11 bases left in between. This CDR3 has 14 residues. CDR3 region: CASSPDTFGNTIYF. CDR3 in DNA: TGCGCCAGCAGCCCGGACACCTTTGGAAACACCATATATTTT.

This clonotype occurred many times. CDR3 sequence reads: CASSGRVGQPQHF. Written as DNA, the CDR3 is TGTGCCAGCAGTGGGAGGGTGGGGCAGCCCCAGCATTTT. V usage is TRBV28 and J usage is TRBJ1-5; D uncertain. Trimming stripped 5 bases from V and 7 bases from J, with 12 bases between. The CDR3 totals 13 residues. CDR1 is MDHEN, CDR2 SYDVKM, per germline. The full variable domain, in which reference TRBV28 and TRBJ1-5 provide the parts outside the CDR3, is DVKVTQSSRYLVKRTGEKVFLECVQDMDHENMFWYRQDPGLGLRLIYFSYDVKMKEKGDIPEGYSVSREKKERFSLILESASTNQTSMYLCASSGRVGQPQHFGDGTRLSIL.

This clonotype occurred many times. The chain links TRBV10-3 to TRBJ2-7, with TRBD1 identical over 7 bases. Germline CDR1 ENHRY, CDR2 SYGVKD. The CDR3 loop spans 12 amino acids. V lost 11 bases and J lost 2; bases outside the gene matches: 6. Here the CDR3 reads CAYGQAPYEQYF. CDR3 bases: TGTGCCTACGGACAGGCACCCTACGAGCAGTACTTC.

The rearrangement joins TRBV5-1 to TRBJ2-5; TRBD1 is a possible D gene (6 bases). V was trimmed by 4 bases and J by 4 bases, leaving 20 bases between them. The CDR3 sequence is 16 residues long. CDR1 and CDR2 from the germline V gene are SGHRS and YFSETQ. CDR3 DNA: TGCGCCAGCAGCACTGACCTAGCTGGGGGCGGAGAGACCCAGTACTTC. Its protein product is CASSTDLAGGGETQYF.

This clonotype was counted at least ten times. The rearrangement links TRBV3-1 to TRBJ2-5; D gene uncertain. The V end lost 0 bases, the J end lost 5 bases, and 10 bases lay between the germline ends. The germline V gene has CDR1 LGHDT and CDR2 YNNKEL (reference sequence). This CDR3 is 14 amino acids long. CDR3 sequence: CASSQDPAQETQYF. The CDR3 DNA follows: TGTGCCAGCAGCCAAGATCCAGCGCAGGAGACCCAGTACTTC.

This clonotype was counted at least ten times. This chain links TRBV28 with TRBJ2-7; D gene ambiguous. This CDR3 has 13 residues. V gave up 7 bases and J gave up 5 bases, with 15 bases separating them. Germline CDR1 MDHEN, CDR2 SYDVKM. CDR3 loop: CASTPPDWDEQYF. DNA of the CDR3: TGTGCCAGCACCCCTCCTGACTGGGACGAGCAGTACTTC.

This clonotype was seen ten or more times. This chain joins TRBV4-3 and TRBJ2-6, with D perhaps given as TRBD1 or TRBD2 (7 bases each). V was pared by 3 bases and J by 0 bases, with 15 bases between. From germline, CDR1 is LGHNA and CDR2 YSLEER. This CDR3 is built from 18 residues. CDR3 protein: CASSQGGGPGSGANVLTF. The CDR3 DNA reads TGCGCCAGCAGCCAGGGAGGGGGCCCAGGCTCTGGGGCCAACGTCCTGACTTTC.

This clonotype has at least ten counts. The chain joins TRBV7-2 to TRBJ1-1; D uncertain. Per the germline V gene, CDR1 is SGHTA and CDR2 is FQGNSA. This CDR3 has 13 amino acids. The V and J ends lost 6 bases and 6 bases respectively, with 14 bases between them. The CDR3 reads CASSLTGFAEAFF. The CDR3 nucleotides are TGTGCCAGCAGTTTAACGGGGTTTGCTGAAGCTTTCTTT.

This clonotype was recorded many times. The CDR3 protein is CASSVDIGYEQYF. Written as DNA, the CDR3 is TGTGCCAGCAGCGTGGATATTGGTTACGAGCAGTACTTC. The chain uses TRBV9 and TRBJ2-7; D not resolved. The V gene lost 2 bases and the J gene lost 4 bases, with 10 bases spanning the gap. The germline V gene encodes CDR1 SGDLS and CDR2 YYNGEE. CDR3 length: 13 residues.

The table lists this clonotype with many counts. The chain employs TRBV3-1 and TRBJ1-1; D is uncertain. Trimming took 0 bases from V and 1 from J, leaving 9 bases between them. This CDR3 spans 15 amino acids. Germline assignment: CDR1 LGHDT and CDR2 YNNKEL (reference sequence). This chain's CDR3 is CASSQEPRGNTEAFF. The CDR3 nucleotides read TGTGCCAGCAGCCAAGAGCCGCGGGGGAACACTGAAGCTTTCTTT.